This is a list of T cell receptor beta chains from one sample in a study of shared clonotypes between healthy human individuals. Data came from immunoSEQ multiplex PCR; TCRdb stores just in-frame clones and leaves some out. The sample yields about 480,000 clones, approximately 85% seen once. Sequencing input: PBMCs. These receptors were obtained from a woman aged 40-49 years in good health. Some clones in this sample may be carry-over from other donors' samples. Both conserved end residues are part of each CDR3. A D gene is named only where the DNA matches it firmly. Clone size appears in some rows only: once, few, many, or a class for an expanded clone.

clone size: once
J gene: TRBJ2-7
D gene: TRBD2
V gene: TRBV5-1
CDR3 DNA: TGCGCCAGCAGCTTGGACGGCGGGAGCTACGAGCAGTACTTC
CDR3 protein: CASSLDGGSYEQYF

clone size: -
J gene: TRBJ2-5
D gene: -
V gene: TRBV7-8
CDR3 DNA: TGTGCCAGCAGCCCCCGAGACGGTTTAGAAGAGACCCAGTACTTC
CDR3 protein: CASSPRDGLEETQYF

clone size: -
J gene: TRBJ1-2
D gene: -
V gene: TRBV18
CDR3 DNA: TGTGCCAGCTCTGTCGGCCGAGGGTTTATCAATGGCTACACCTTC
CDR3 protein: CASSVGRGFINGYTF

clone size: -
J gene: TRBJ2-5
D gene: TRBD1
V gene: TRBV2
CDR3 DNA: TGTGCCAGCAATCTCAGGGGGCGCCCAGGCGAGACCCAGTACTTC
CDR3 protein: CASNLRGRPGETQYF

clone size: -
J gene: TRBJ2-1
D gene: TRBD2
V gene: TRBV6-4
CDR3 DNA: TGTGCCAGCAGTGACTTCATTGGGACTAGCGGGCGTTTGTTCTTC
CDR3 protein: CASSDFIGTSGRLFF

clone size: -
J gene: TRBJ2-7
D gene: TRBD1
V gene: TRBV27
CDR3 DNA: TGTGCCAGCAGTTTCGCCACCGGGACAGGGTGGGAGAGCTCCTACGAGCAGTACTTC
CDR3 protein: CASSFATGTGWESSYEQYF

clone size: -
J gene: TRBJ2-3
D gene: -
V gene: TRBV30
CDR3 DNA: TGTGCCTGGAGTGTCGGCGGCACAGATACGCAGTATTTT
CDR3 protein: CAWSVGGTDTQYF

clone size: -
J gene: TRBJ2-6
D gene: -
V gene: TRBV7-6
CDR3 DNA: TGTGCCAGCAGCTTAGTGGCCGGATCTGGGGCCAACGTCCTGACTTTC
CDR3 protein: CASSLVAGSGANVLTF

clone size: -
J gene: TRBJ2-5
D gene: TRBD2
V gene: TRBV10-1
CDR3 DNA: TGCGCCAGCAGACTAGCGGGAAACCATGGGGGGGAGACCCAGTACTTC
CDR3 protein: CASRLAGNHGGETQYF

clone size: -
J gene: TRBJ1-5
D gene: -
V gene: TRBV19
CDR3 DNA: TGTGCCAGTAGTACCCCGGGACTTGACGAGGAGCCCCAGCATTTT
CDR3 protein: CASSTPGLDEEPQHF

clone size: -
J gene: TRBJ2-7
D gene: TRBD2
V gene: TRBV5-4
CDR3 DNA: TGTGCCAGCAGCTTGGCCCGCGGGAGCATCCGCGAGCAGTACTTC
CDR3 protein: CASSLARGSIREQYF

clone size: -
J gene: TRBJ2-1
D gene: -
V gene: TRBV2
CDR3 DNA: TGTGCCACCTCCCTTGGGACCTGGGGCAATGAGCAGTTCTTC
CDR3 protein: CATSLGTWGNEQFF

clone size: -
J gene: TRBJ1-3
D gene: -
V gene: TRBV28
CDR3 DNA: TGTGCCAGCAGGGCAGGGGCCACAGGGTATTTT
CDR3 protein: CASRAGATGYF

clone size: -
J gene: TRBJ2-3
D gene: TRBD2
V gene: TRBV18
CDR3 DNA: TGTGCCAGCTCACCCCTCCTAGCGGGGGGCACAGATACGCAGTATTTT
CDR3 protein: CASSPLLAGGTDTQYF

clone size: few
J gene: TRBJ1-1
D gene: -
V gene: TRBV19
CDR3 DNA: TGTGCCAGTATAGTGAACACTGAAGCTTTCTTT
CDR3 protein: CASIVNTEAFF

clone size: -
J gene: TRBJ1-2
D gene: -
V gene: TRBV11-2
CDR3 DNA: TGTGCCAGCAGCTTAGTAGTCCAATCTAACTATGGCTACACCTTC
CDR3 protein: CASSLVVQSNYGYTF

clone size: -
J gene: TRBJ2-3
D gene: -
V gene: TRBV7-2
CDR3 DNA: TGTGCCAGCAGCTTAGGCCCAGGGAGCACAGATACGCAGTATTTT
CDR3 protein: CASSLGPGSTDTQYF

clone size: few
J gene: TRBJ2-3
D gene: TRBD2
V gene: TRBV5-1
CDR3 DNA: TGCGCCAGCAGCTTGGCTAGCGGGAGGCTCGCAGATACGCAGTATTTT
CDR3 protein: CASSLASGRLADTQYF

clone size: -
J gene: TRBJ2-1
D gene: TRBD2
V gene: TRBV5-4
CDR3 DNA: TGTGCCAGCAGCTTGGGGACTAGCGGGAGGTCTAACAATGAGCAGTTCTTC
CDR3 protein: CASSLGTSGRSNNEQFF

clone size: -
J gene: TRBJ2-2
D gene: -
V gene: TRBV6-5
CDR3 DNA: TGTGCCAGCACTGCCTCATATGGGGAGGCCGGGGAGCTGTTTTTT
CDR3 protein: CASTASYGEAGELFF

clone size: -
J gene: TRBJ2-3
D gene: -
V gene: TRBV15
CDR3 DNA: TGTGCCACCAGCCGCCACAGCATAGATACGCAGTATTTT
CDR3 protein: CATSRHSIDTQYF

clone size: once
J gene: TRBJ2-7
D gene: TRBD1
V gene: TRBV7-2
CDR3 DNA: TGTGCCAGCAGCTTAGCGCTGGGACAGGGGGCAAGCGAGCAGTACTTC
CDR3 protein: CASSLALGQGASEQYF

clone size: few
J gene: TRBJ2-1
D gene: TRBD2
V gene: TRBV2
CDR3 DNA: TGTGCCAGCAGTACCGGACTAGCGGGAGGATATGAGCAGTTCTTC
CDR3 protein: CASSTGLAGGYEQFF

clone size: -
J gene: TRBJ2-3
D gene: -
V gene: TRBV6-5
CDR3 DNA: TGTGCCAGCAGTTACTCGACCCCCACAGATACGCAGTATTTT
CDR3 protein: CASSYSTPTDTQYF

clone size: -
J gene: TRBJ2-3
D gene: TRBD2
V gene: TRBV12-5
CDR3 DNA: TGTGCTAGTGCCATGACTAGCAGCACAGATACGCAGTATTTT
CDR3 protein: CASAMTSSTDTQYF

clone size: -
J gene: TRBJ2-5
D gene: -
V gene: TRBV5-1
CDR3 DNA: TGCGCCAGCAGCATTCGCCCTAGCGGAGGGGGAGAGACCCAGTACTTC
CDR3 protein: CASSIRPSGGGETQYF

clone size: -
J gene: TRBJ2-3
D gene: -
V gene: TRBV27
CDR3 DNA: TGTGCCAGCAGTTTAGGAAACACAGATACGCAGTATTTT
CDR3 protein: CASSLGNTDTQYF

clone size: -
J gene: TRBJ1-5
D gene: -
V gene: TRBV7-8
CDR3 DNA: TGTGCCAGCAGCTTAGGTGCCACTGATCAGCCCCAGCATTTT
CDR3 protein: CASSLGATDQPQHF

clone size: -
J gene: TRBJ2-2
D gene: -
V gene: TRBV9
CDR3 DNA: TGTGCCAGCAGAGCGAGGGTTAACACCGGGGAGCTGTTTTTT
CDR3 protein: CASRARVNTGELFF

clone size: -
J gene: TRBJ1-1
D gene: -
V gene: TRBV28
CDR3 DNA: TGTGCCAGCAGGGCAGGAGGAACTGAAGCTTTCTTT
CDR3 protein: CASRAGGTEAFF

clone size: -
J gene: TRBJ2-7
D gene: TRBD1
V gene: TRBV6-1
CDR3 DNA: TGTGCCAGCAGTGATAGGGACAGGGCCTCCCGGTACTTC
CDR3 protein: CASSDRDRASRYF

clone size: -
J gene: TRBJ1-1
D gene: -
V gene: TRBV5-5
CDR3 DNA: TGTGCCAGCAGCTTAAGACCTGGGGGCACTGAAGCTTTCTTT
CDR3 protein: CASSLRPGGTEAFF

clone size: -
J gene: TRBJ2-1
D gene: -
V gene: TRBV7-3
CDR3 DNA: TGTGCCAGCAGCCTCGCGAGCGGGCAACCCTACAATGAGCAGTTCTTC
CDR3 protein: CASSLASGQPYNEQFF

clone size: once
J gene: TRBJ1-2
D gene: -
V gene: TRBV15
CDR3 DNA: TGTGCCACCAGCAGAGAGACAGGTGCCAGCATTGGCTACACCTTC
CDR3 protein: CATSRETGASIGYTF

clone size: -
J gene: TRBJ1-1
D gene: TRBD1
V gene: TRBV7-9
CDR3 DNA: TGTGCCAGCAGCTTAACAGGGGCGAGTACAAATGAAGCTTTCTTT
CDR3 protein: CASSLTGASTNEAFF

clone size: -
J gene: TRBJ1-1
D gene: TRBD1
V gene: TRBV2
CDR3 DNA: TGTGCCAGCAGTGACTTACAGGGGGACACTGAAGCTTTCTTT
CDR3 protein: CASSDLQGDTEAFF

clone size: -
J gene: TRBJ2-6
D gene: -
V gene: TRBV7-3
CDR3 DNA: TGTGCCAGCAGCTTAAACAGGGACTCTGGGGCCAACGTCCTGACTTTC
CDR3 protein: CASSLNRDSGANVLTF

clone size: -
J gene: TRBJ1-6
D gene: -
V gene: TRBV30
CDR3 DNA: TGTGCCTGGAGTCGACCGATGGGTTCACCCCTCCACTTT
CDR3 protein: CAWSRPMGSPLHF

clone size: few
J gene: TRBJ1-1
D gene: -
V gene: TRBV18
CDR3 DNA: TGTGCCAGCTCACAGTCAGGGGCAAAGAACACTGAAGCTTTCTTT
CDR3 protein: CASSQSGAKNTEAFF

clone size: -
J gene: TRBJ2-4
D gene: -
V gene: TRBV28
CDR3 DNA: TGTGCCAGCAGTCCACAGAAAAACATTCAGTACTTC
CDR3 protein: CASSPQKNIQYF

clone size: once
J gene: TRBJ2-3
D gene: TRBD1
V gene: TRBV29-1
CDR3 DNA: TGCGGCCATACAGGGGCGGTCACAGATACGCAGTATTTT
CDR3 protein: CGHTGAVTDTQYF

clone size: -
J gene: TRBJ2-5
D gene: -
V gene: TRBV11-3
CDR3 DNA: TGTGCCAGCAGCTTAGGAGGAGGGAATGGAGAGACCCAGTACTTC
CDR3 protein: CASSLGGGNGETQYF

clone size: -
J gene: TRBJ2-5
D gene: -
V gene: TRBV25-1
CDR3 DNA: TGTGCCAGCATGGGGGTGTCTGGGGCCCAGTACTTC
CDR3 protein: CASMGVSGAQYF

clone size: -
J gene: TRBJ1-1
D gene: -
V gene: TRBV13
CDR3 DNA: TGTGCCAGCAGCCAGACACCGGAGGCTGAAGCTTTCTTT
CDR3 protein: CASSQTPEAEAFF

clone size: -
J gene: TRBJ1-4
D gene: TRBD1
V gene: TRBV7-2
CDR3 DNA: TGTGCCAGCAGCTCGCAAGCCGGGACAGGAGATGAAAAACTGTTTTTT
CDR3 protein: CASSSQAGTGDEKLFF

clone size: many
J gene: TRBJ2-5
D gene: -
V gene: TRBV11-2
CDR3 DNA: TGTGCCAGCAGCCCGTTGACTAGTTTGGAGACCCAGTACTTC
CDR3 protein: CASSPLTSLETQYF

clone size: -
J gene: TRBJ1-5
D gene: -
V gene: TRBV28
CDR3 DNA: TGTGCCAGCAGTTTTGGGCCACGGAGCAATCAGCCCCAGCATTTT
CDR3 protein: CASSFGPRSNQPQHF

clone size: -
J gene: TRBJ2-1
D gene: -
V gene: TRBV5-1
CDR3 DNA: TGCGCCAGCAGTTACCGGGACTCCTCTTTAGGGGATGAGCAGTTCTTC
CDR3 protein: CASSYRDSSLGDEQFF

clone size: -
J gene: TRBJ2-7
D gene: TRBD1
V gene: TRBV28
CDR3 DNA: TGTGCCAGCAGTTTATACTTTCGACAGGGTCGATCCTACGAGCAGTACTTC
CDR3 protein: CASSLYFRQGRSYEQYF